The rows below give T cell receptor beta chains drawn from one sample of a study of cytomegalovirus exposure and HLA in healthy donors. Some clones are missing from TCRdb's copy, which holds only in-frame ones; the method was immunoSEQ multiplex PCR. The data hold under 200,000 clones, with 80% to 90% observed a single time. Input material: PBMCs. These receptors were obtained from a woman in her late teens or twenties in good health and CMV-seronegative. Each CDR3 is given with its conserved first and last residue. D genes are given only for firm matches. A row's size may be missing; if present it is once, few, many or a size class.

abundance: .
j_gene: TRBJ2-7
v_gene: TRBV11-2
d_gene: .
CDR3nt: TGTGCCAGCAGCTTAGAAATGCGAGGGGGAGTCTCCTACGAGCAGTACTTC
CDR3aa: CASSLEMRGGVSYEQYF

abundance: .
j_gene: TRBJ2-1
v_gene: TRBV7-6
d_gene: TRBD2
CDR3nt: TGTGCCAGCAGCCGAGCGACTAGCGGAGTAAGATACTCCTACAATGAGCAGTTCTTC
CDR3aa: CASSRATSGVRYSYNEQFF

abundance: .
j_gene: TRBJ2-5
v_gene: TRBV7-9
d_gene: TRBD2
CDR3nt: TGTGCCAGCAGCTGGAATCAACAGGGACTAGCGGGGGCGGAGACCCAGTACTTC
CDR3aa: CASSWNQQGLAGAETQYF

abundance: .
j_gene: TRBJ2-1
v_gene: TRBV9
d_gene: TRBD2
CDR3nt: TGTGCCAGCAGCGGGGGGCCCCCAACTAGCGGGAGTCATGAGCAGTTCTTC
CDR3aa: CASSGGPPTSGSHEQFF

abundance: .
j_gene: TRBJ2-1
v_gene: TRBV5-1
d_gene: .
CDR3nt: TGCGCCAGCAGCCTAAACTACAATGAGCAGTTCTTC
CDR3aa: CASSLNYNEQFF

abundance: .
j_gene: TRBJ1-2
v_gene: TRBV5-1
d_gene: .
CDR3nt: TGCGCCAGCAGCGATCCGGGCCGTAGGGGGACTAACTATGGCTACACCTTC
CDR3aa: CASSDPGRRGTNYGYTF

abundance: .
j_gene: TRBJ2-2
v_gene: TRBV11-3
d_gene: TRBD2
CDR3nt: TGTGCCAGCAGCTTAAGGCGGGAGGCCGGGGAGCTGTTTTTT
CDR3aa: CASSLRREAGELFF

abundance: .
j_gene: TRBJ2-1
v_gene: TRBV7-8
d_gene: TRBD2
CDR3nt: TGTGCCAGCAGCTACGACGGGACTAGCACCTCCGAGTTATACAATGAGCAGTTCTTC
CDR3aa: CASSYDGTSTSELYNEQFF

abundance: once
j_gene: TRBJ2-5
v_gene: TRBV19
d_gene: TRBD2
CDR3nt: TGTGCCAGTAGCCGGCTAGCGGGAGACCAAGAGACCCAGTACTTC
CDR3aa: CASSRLAGDQETQYF

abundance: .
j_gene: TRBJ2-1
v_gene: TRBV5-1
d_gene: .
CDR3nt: TGCGCCAGCAGCTTGCCTAGCAGCAACAATGAGCAGTTCTTC
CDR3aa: CASSLPSSNNEQFF

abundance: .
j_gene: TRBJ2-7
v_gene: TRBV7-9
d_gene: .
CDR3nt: TGTGCCAGCAGCTTATCGGCCGTTTTAGCGATCTCCTACGAGCAGTACTTC
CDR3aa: CASSLSAVLAISYEQYF

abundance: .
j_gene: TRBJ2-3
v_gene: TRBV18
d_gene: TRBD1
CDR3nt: TGTGCCAGCTCACCCTACCGACAGGGGGCCTCCACAGATACGCAGTATTTT
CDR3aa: CASSPYRQGASTDTQYF

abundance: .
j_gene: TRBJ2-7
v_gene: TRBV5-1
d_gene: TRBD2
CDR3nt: TGCGCCAGCAGCTTGGAAAGGGACTACTACGAGCAGTACTTC
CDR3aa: CASSLERDYYEQYF

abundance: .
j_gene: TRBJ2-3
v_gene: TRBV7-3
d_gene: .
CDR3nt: TGTGCCAGCTCCCTCGGACAGTCCACAGATACGCAGTATTTT
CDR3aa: CASSLGQSTDTQYF

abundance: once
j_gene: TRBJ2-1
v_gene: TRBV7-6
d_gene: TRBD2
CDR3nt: TGTGCCAGCAGCTCCACTAGCGGGAGGTCCAATGAGCAGTTCTTC
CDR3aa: CASSSTSGRSNEQFF

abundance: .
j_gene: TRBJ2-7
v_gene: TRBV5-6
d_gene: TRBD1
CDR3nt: TGTGCCAGCAGCACGAGGGCCAGGGGGCCTCGCGAGCAGTACTTC
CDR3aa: CASSTRARGPREQYF

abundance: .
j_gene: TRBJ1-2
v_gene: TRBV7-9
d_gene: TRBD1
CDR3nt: TGTGCCAGCAGCCTCCGACAGGGTGCCACCACTCCCTATGGCTACACCTTC
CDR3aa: CASSLRQGATTPYGYTF

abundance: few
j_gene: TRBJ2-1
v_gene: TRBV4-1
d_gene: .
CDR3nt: TGCGCCAGCAGCCCCATGGAGAGGAATGAGCAGTTCTTC
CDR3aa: CASSPMERNEQFF

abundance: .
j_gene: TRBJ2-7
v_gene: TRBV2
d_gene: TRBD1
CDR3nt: TGTGCCAGCAGTGCCCCCGGGACAGGGGTTTCCTACGAGCAGTACTTC
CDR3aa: CASSAPGTGVSYEQYF

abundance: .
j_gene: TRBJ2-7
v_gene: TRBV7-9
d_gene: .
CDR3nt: TGTGCCAGCAGCCCGCAGGGGTCCGAGCAGTACTTC
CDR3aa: CASSPQGSEQYF

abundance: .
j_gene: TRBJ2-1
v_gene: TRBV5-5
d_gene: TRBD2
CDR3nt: TGTGCCAGCAGCTTGGACGGGACTAGCGGGAGGTCATCCTACAATGAGCAGTTCTTC
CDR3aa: CASSLDGTSGRSSYNEQFF

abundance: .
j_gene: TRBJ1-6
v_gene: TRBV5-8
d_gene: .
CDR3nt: TGTGCCAGCAGCTTGGGTGCTAGCTCCTATAATTCACCCCTCCACTTT
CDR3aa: CASSLGASSYNSPLHF

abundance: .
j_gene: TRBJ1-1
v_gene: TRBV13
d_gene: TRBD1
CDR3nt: TGTGCCAGCAGCCTGGGACAGGCTGAAGCTTTCTTT
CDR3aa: CASSLGQAEAFF

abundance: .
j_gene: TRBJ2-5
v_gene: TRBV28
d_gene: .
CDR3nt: TGTGCCAGCAGCCCTGTTTTTGTGTCGGGGATACAAGAGACCCAGTACTTC
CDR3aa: CASSPVFVSGIQETQYF

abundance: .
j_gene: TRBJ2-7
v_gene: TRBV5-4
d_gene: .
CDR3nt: TGTGCCAGCAGCTTGGACAGTCCCTACGAGCAGTACTTC
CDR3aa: CASSLDSPYEQYF

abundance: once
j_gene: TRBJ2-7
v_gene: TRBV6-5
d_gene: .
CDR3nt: TGTGCCAGCAGTTACTCTGCAGGTACCTACGAGCAGTACTTC
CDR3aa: CASSYSAGTYEQYF